This entry lists 24 T cell receptor beta chains sequenced from one sample in a study of blood T cell repertoires in COVID-19 (TCRdb year 2020). The method was the immunoSEQ multiplex PCR assay. The table comes from immuneACCESS by way of TCRdb, which keeps in-frame sequences with V and J called. Part of the clones is missing from these tables; in studies checked, under half for an unresolved V gene and the rest for unknown reasons. The sample contains tens of thousands of clones, about 85% of them found a single time. The top ten hold 4.5% to 7% of the sample. The sequenced sample was peripheral blood. These receptors all stem from a man between 60 and 75 years old with active or convalescent COVID-19.

This clone was detected a few times. The V gene is TRBV7-9, the J gene TRBJ1-2, with 8 positions matching TRBD1. J gave up 4 bases and V 0 bases, and 7 bases lay outside the gene matches. The CDR3 spans 16 residues. In germline, CDR1 is SEHNR, CDR2 FQNEAQ (reference sequence). This CDR3 is CASSLAGAGTGYGYTF. The CDR3 coding sequence is TGTGCCAGCAGCTTAGCTGGCGCCGGGACAGGCTATGGCTACACCTTC.

The chain carries TRBV5-8 and TRBJ2-3; 11 positions match TRBD2. The CDR3 spans 15 residues. V lost 3 bases and J lost 7; bases outside the gene matches: 7. CDR1 is SGHTS and CDR2 is YDEGEE in the germline V gene. DNA of the CDR3: TGTGCCAGCAGCTCCCCTAGCGGGGGGTGGCATACGCAGTATTTT. Protein: CASSSPSGGWHTQYF.

The chain is built from TRBV12-5 and TRBJ2-2; D possibly corresponds to TRBD1 (6 bases). From germline, CDR1 is LGHNT and CDR2 FRNRAP. Between the trimmed V and J ends, which lost 5 bases and 1 base, there was a span of 11 bases. This CDR3 is built from 15 residues. CDR3 residues: CASGPWTVNTGELFF. CDR3 coding DNA: TGTGCTAGTGGTCCCTGGACAGTGAACACCGGGGAGCTGTTTTTT. Combining the CDR3 with reference TRBV12-5 and TRBJ2-2 gives the whole variable domain DARVTQTPRHKVTEMGQEVTMRCQPILGHNTVFWYRQTMMQGLELLAYFRNRAPLDDSGMPKDRFSAEMPDATLATLKIQPSEPRDSAVYFCASGPWTVNTGELFFGEGSRLTVL.

The chain carries TRBV4-2 and TRBJ2-7, with TRBD2 matching over 8 bases. The CDR3 loop spans 14 amino acids. V lost 0 bases to trimming and J lost 6 bases; unmatched junction nucleotides: 4. The V gene's germline CDR1 is LGHNA and CDR2 YNFKEQ. In DNA form, the CDR3 reads TGTGCCAGCAGCCAAGATCTTACTAGCGGCGAGCAGTACTTC. Encoded protein: CASSQDLTSGEQYF.

The J gene is TRBJ2-1, the V gene TRBV7-9; D gene ambiguous. Germline assignment: CDR1 SEHNR and CDR2 FQNEAQ (reference sequence). V lost 2 bases and J lost 8, with 4 bases in between. This CDR3 comprises 11 residues. CDR3 in amino acids: CASSLFYEQFF. The CDR3 DNA sequence: TGTGCCAGCAGCTTATTCTATGAGCAGTTCTTC.

This chain links TRBV6-5 with TRBJ1-4, with D unclear. This CDR3 contains 16 residues. Trimming took 3 bases from V and 0 from J, leaving 11 bases between them. Germline loops: CDR1 MNHEY, CDR2 SVGAGI. CDR3 DNA sequence: TGTGCCAGCAGTTATATCAGGATTTCAACTAATGAAAAACTGTTTTTT. It is translated as CASSYIRISTNEKLFF.

The table lists this clone with many counts. This chain links TRBV7-9 with TRBJ2-5; D is perhaps TRBD1 (6 bases). The germline V gene encodes CDR1 SEHNR and CDR2 FQNEAQ (reference sequence). The V and J ends lost 5 bases and 5 bases respectively, with 15 bases between them. This CDR3 has 14 residues. CDR3 sequence reads: CASSTSTGGETQYF. The CDR3 DNA reads as TGTGCCAGCAGCACATCGACAGGTGGGGAGACCCAGTACTTC. Variable domain in full (rest from reference TRBV7-9 and TRBJ2-5): DTGVSQNPRHKITKRGQNVTFRCDPISEHNRLYWYRQTLGQGPEFLTYFQNEAQLEKSRLLSDRFSAERPKGSFSTLEIQRTEQGDSAMYLCASSTSTGGETQYFGPGTRLLVL.

The rearrangement joins TRBV5-6 to TRBJ1-1; TRBD1 is a possible D gene (5 bases). CDR3 length: 14 residues. The germline gives CDR1 SGHDT, CDR2 YYEEEE. V lost 0 bases and J lost 12, with 18 bases in between. The CDR3 loop reads CASSLEGGAGITFF. In nucleotides, the CDR3 is TGTGCCAGCAGCTTGGAGGGAGGGGCAGGGATAACTTTCTTT.

The rearrangement links TRBV11-2 to TRBJ2-7, with TRBD2 matching 10 bases. Germline V gives CDR1 SGHAT, CDR2 FQNNGV. CDR3 length: 15 amino acids. Trimming removed 1 base from V and 6 bases from J; junction bases left unmatched: 6. Written as DNA, the CDR3 is TGTGCCAGCAGCTTAGGAGCGGGGGGGCATCGCGAGCAGTACTTC. Translated, it gives CASSLGAGGHREQYF.

The V gene is TRBV19, the J gene TRBJ2-2, with D maybe TRBD1 (6 bases). Germline V CDR1 and CDR2: LNHDA, SQIVND (reference sequence). The CDR3 consists of 14 residues. V lost 5 bases to trimming and J lost 1 base, with 8 bases between them. Here the CDR3 reads CASSSTGNTGELFF. The CDR3 nucleotides read TGTGCCAGTAGTTCGACAGGGAACACCGGGGAGCTGTTTTTT.

The chain has TRBV7-2 and TRBJ1-1; the match to TRBD1 covers 8 bases. J was trimmed by 3 bases and V by 5 bases; bases with no gene match: 17. The length of the CDR3 is 18 residues. The germline V gene has CDR1 SGHTA and CDR2 FQGNSA. CDR3 loop: CASSGGRTTGVRDTEAFF. The CDR3 bases are TGTGCCAGCAGCGGAGGGCGTACGACAGGGGTGAGGGACACTGAAGCTTTCTTT.

In this sample, this clone turned up once. V and J are TRBV6-2 or TRBV6-3 and TRBJ2-3, with D tentatively TRBD2 (6 bases). V was shortened by 2 bases and J by 1 base, with 7 bases between the two germline ends. Germline V gene sequence: CDR1 MNHEY, CDR2 SVGEGT. This CDR3 contains 14 residues. This chain's CDR3 is CASSYVAGTDTQYF. The DNA of the CDR3 is TGTGCCAGCAGTTACGTAGCGGGCACAGATACGCAGTATTTT.

For the CDR3, the DNA is TGCGCCAGCAGTCTGACAGCTTTGGGATGCACAGATACGCAGTATTTT. Its protein product is CASSLTALGCTDTQYF. The V gene is TRBV23-1, the J gene TRBJ2-3; TRBD1 might be the D (5 bases). TRBV23-1 is an ORF; its function is uncertain. Trimming pared 4 bases from V and 1 base from J, leaving 15 bases between. The CDR3 loop spans 16 amino acids.

The chain uses TRBV6-5 and TRBJ1-1; D remains ambiguous. There are 15 residues in the CDR3. V lost 0 bases and J lost 0, with 8 bases in between. Germline lookup yields CDR1 MNHEY and CDR2 SVGAGI. CDR3 nucleotides: TGTGCCAGCAGTTACTCGACATGGCTGAACACTGAAGCTTTCTTT. It yields the protein CASSYSTWLNTEAFF.

The rearrangement uses TRBV5-6 and TRBJ2-7; perhaps TRBD1 as D (6 bases). V was shortened by 3 bases and J by 0 bases, with 10 bases between the two germline ends. Germline CDR1 is SGHDT and CDR2 is YYEEEE. This CDR3 region has 14 residues. The CDR3: CASSWDTVSYEQYF. The CDR3 coding sequence is TGTGCCAGCAGCTGGGACACCGTCTCCTACGAGCAGTACTTC.

The V and J genes are TRBV25-1 and TRBJ1-4, with 7 positions matching TRBD1. V was pared by 6 bases and J by 6 bases, with 4 bases of the junction left unmatched. Germline V gene sequence: CDR1 MGHDK, CDR2 SYGVNS. The CDR3 runs to 13 residues. CDR3 bases: TGTGCCAGCAGCCGGGACAGCTATGAAAAACTGTTTTTT. Protein: CASSRDSYEKLFF.

This rearrangement joins TRBV30 to TRBJ2-7; no clear D gene. The CDR3 contains 16 residues. V lost 4 bases to trimming and J lost 0 bases, with 19 bases between them. Germline V CDR1 and CDR2: GTSNPN, SVGIG (reference sequence). This chain's CDR3 is CAWNAAAFPSSYEQYF. CDR3 DNA sequence: TGTGCCTGGAACGCGGCAGCATTTCCTAGCTCCTACGAGCAGTACTTC.

The rearrangement joins TRBV5-5 to TRBJ1-1, with unresolved D. The V and J ends lost 0 bases and 1 base respectively, with 10 bases between them. The CDR3 totals 15 residues. Germline values: CDR1 SGHKS, CDR2 YYEKEE (reference sequence). The CDR3 sequence: CASSLVGVSNTEAFF. CDR3 nucleotides: TGTGCCAGCAGCTTGGTCGGGGTTTCGAACACTGAAGCTTTCTTT. Combining the CDR3 with reference TRBV5-5 and TRBJ1-1 gives the whole variable domain DAGVTQSPTHLIKTRGQQVTLRCSPISGHKSVSWYQQVLGQGPQFIFQYYEKEERGRGNFPDRFSARQFPNYSSELNVNALLLGDSALYLCASSLVGVSNTEAFFGQGTRLTVV.

The chain has TRBV5-4 and TRBJ2-7, with D possibly matching TRBD1 (5 bases). CDR1 is SGHNT and CDR2 is YYREEE in the germline V gene (reference sequence). The V and J ends lost 8 bases and 2 bases respectively, with 14 bases between them. The CDR3 is 13 amino acids. In DNA, the CDR3 is TGTGCCAGTGGAGAGCAGGGTGCCTACGAGCAGTACTTC. It specifies CASGEQGAYEQYF.

This CDR3 is CASTGGGSTDTQYF. For the CDR3, the DNA is TGTGCCAGCACCGGTGGGGGGAGCACAGATACGCAGTATTTT. V and J are TRBV2 and TRBJ2-3; TRBD2 might be the D (6 bases). V was pared by 7 bases and J by 0 bases, with 11 bases between. CDR1 is SNHLY and CDR2 is FYNNEI in the germline V gene. The length of the CDR3 is 14 residues.

This chain joins TRBV15 and TRBJ1-2; 7 bases agree with TRBD1. J was trimmed by 4 bases and V by 1 base; bases with no gene match: 6. CDR3 length: 15 amino acids. In germline, CDR1 is LNHNV, CDR2 YYDKDF (reference sequence). The CDR3 region is CATSRARQGTYGYTF. For the CDR3, the DNA is TGTGCCACCAGCAGAGCAAGACAGGGCACCTATGGCTACACCTTC. Full variable domain (remainder filled in from reference TRBV15 and TRBJ1-2): DAMVIQNPRYQVTQFGKPVTLSCSQTLNHNVMYWYQQKSSQAPKLLFHYYDKDFNNEADTPDNFQSRRPNTSFCFLDIRSPGLGDTAMYLCATSRARQGTYGYTFGSGTRLTVV.

The CDR3 protein is CASSRSEEAFF. CDR3 DNA sequence: TGTGCCAGCAGCAGGTCAGAGGAAGCTTTCTTT. J is TRBJ1-1 and V is TRBV6-6, with D unresolved. Germline-derived CDR1 and CDR2 are MNHNY and SVGAGI (reference sequence). V lost 6 bases to trimming and J lost 8 bases, with 10 bases between them. The CDR3 is 11 residues long.

This clone was seen once. This chain connects TRBV7-2 to TRBJ2-5, with a weak D call TRBD1 (6 bases). This CDR3 spans 14 amino acids. Per germline, CDR1 SGHTA and CDR2 FQGNSA. Trimming left V 3 bases short and J 4 bases short, with 12 bases between. The CDR3 spells CASSFNQGGETQYF. The CDR3 region has the DNA TGTGCCAGCAGCTTTAACCAAGGGGGAGAGACCCAGTACTTC.

This rearrangement joins TRBV5-8 to TRBJ2-3; the match to TRBD1 covers 8 bases. V trimming: 0 bases; J trimming: 1 base; junction bases outside the gene matches: 4. CDR1 SGHTS and CDR2 YDEGEE come from the germline V gene. This CDR3 comprises 16 residues. CDR3 loop: CASSLGQGARTDTQYF. CDR3 in DNA: TGTGCCAGCAGCTTGGGGCAGGGGGCCCGCACAGATACGCAGTATTTT.